Listed here are 9 T cell receptor beta chains from one sample, sequenced in a study of CD8 T cells in Susac syndrome. Random-hexamer reverse transcription was applied to about 0.5 to 1 ug RNA. TCRdb re-called the immunoSEQ multiplex PCR reads through MiXCR, storing one row per CDR3 protein. Found here are about 440,000 distinct CDR3 sequences, more than 80% of them singletons; the top ten hold approximately 0.12%. Material for sequencing was CD8+ T cells from PBMCs. These receptors all come from a human donor with multiple sclerosis.

This rearrangement joins TRBV11-2 to TRBJ2-3; TRBD2 matches 14 bases. The trim removed 5 bases at V and 8 bases at J, leaving 6 bases unmatched. This CDR3 has 15 amino acids. The V gene's germline CDR1 is SGHAT and CDR2 FQNNGV. The CDR3 DNA reads TGTGCCAGCAGCGGAAGACTAGCGGGGGGGCGTACGCAGTATTTT. The encoded protein is CASSGRLAGGRTQYF.

The chain uses TRBV28 and TRBJ1-1; D gene uncertain. The V gene lost 0 bases and the J gene lost 0 bases, with 11 bases spanning the gap. CDR3 length equals 16 residues. Germline loops: CDR1 MDHEN, CDR2 SYDVKM. This CDR3 reads CASSLWEGALNTEAFF. CDR3 sequence (DNA): TGTGCCAGCAGTTTATGGGAGGGAGCCTTGAACACTGAAGCTTTCTTT.

The chain links TRBV20-1 to TRBJ2-1; the match to TRBD2 covers 12 bases. The ends lost 4 bases at V and 0 bases at J; junction bases unmatched: 1. CDR3 length equals 15 residues. CDR1 is DFQATT and CDR2 is SNEGSKA in the germline V gene (reference sequence). The CDR3 region has the DNA TGCAGTGCTACGACTAGCGGGGGCTCCTACAATGAGCAGTTCTTC. Translated: CSATTSGGSYNEQFF.

This sequence joins TRBV20-1 and TRBJ2-1; TRBD2 matches at 7 bases. The germline V gene encodes CDR1 DFQATT and CDR2 SNEGSKA (reference sequence). V shed 1 base and J 13 bases; nucleotides not matched to a gene: 4. This CDR3 region has 11 residues. For the CDR3, the DNA is TGCAGTGCTAGAGTCGGGACTACACAGTTCTTC. It specifies CSARVGTTQFF.

The rearrangement links TRBV6-5 to TRBJ1-2; tentative D call: TRBD1 (5 bases). Germline-derived CDR1 and CDR2 are MNHEY and SVGAGI. The CDR3 totals 16 residues. V lost 0 bases, J lost 4 bases, and 15 bases lay in between. CDR3 bases: TGTGCCAGCAGTTACTCGGGAAGCAGGGACCTCTATGGCTACACCTTC. This codes for CASSYSGSRDLYGYTF.

This chain uses TRBV9 with TRBJ2-5; D may be TRBD1 or TRBD2 (5 bases each). The length of the CDR3 is 12 residues. Germline values: CDR1 SGDLS, CDR2 YYNGEE. V gave up 4 bases and J gave up 5 bases, with 9 bases separating them. The CDR3 here is CASSPWGETQYF. CDR3 DNA sequence: TGTGCCAGCAGCCCCTGGGGGGAGACCCAGTACTTC. Using reference TRBV9 and TRBJ2-5 for the parts outside the CDR3, the full variable domain is DSGVTQTPKHLITATGQRVTLRCSPRSGDLSVYWYQQSLDQGLQFLIQYYNGEERAKGNILERFSAQQFPDLHSELNLSSLELGDSALYFCASSPWGETQYFGPGTRLLVL.

In this sample, this clonotype turned up a few times. V gene TRBV29-1 combines with J gene TRBJ2-7; the match to TRBD1 covers 7 bases. The V and J ends lost 3 bases and 6 bases, in that order; junction bases with no gene match: 11. Germline V gives CDR1 SQVTM, CDR2 ANQGSEA. The CDR3 has 14 residues. DNA of the CDR3: TGCAGCGTTGATAGTGGACAGGTCAATGGCGAGCAGTACTTC. It codes for CSVDSGQVNGEQYF.

This rearrangement joins TRBV10-3 to TRBJ2-5; the match to TRBD1 covers 8 bases. J was trimmed by 2 bases and V by 6 bases; bases with no gene match: 8. Germline V gives CDR1 ENHRY, CDR2 SYGVKD. The CDR3 consists of 15 residues. In DNA form, the CDR3 reads TGTGCCATCAGCCCCTCGGACAGGGCACAAGAGACCCAGTACTTC. It specifies CAISPSDRAQETQYF.

The chain combines TRBV12-3 or TRBV12-4 with TRBJ2-2; D is uncertain. Trimming took off 8 bases at V and 5 bases at J, with 12 bases between the two ends. CDR3 length equals 13 residues. CDR3 region: CASPGRVTGELFF. In DNA, the CDR3 is TGTGCCAGCCCCGGACGGGTGACCGGGGAGCTGTTTTTT.